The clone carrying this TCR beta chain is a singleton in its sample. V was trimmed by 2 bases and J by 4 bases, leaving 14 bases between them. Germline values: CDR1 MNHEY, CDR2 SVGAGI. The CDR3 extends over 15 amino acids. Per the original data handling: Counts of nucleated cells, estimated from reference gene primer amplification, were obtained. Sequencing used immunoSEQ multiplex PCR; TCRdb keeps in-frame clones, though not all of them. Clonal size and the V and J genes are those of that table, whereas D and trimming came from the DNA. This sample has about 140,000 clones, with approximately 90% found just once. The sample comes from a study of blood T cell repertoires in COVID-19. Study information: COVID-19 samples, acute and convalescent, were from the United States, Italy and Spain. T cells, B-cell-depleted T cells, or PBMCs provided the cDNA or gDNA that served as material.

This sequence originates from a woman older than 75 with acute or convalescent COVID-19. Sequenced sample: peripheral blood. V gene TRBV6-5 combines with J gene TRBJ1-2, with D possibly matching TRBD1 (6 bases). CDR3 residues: CASSYGGGSSYGYTF. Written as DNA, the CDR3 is TGTGCCAGCAGTTACGGCGGGGGCTCATCCTATGGCTACACCTTC.